These 32 T cell receptor beta chains were sequenced from one sample in a study of blood T cell repertoires in COVID-19. Assay used: immunoSEQ multiplex PCR; TCRdb lists only in-frame clones, some missing. The data contain approximately 200,000 clones, approximately 84% of them singletons. Source material: peripheral blood. The receptors stem from a human donor with acute or convalescent COVID-19. The donor label of this sample is uncertain.

To note about this clone: This sample includes further DNA sequences coding for the same CDR3. This chain uses TRBV27 with TRBJ1-6, with a tentative D call TRBD1 (5 bases). The CDR3 is 15 amino acids. Trimming left V 5 bases short and J 0 bases short, with 8 bases between. Germline V gene lookup returns CDR1 MNHEY and CDR2 SMNVEV (reference sequence). In DNA, the CDR3 is TGTGCCAGCAGTACCGGGGGCTCCTATAATTCACCCCTCCACTTT. Translating gives CASSTGGSYNSPLHF.

This clone was seen a handful of times. V is TRBV5-1 and J is TRBJ2-5; 8 nucleotides align to TRBD1. Looked up from germline, CDR1 is SGHRS and CDR2 is YFSETQ. V lost 1 base, J lost 2 bases, and 1 base stayed unmatched. The CDR3 contains 14 residues. CDR3 sequence (DNA): TGCGCCAGCAGCTTGCGGACAGGGCAAGAGACCCAGTACTTC. Translation gives CASSLRTGQETQYF.

In its sample, this clone was seen a few times. The sample holds other DNA sequences that translate to the same CDR3. Here the CDR3 DNA reads TGTGCCAGCAGCATACGACTAGCGGGTTACAATGAGCAGTTCTTC. This codes for CASSIRLAGYNEQFF. V and J are TRBV7-9 and TRBJ2-1, with 10 bases identical to TRBD2. The CDR3 runs to 15 residues. CDR1 and CDR2 from the germline V gene are SEHNR and FQNEAQ (reference sequence). The V gene end was trimmed by 5 bases and the J gene end by 4 bases; junction bases not matched to a gene: 5.

V gene TRBV15 combines with J gene TRBJ2-6, with D uncertain. The CDR3 is 13 amino acids. Trimming removed 9 bases from V and 4 bases from J, with 10 bases in between. From germline, CDR1 is LNHNV and CDR2 YYDKDF (reference sequence). This chain's CDR3 is CATKTTGANVLTF. CDR3 in DNA: TGTGCCACTAAAACCACAGGGGCCAACGTCCTGACTTTC.

The chain recombines TRBV7-6 with TRBJ1-1; 7 bases are shared with TRBD1. The CDR3 runs 13 residues. The germline V gene encodes CDR1 SGHVS and CDR2 FNYEAQ. V was clipped by 5 bases and J by 5 bases; unmatched bases: 5. CDR3 sequence: CASSKTGRTEAFF. For the CDR3, the DNA is TGTGCCAGCAGCAAGACAGGGAGGACTGAAGCTTTCTTT.

This clone was seen once. The V call is TRBV2, the J call TRBJ2-7, with 8 bases that match TRBD2. V dropped 2 bases and J dropped 1; count of bases not matched to a gene: 1. The CDR3 sequence is 14 residues long. Germline CDR1 is SNHLY and CDR2 is FYNNEI. CDR3 region: CASSELAGSYEQYF. CDR3 sequence (DNA): TGTGCCAGCAGTGAACTAGCGGGTTCCTACGAGCAGTACTTC.

The chain uses TRBV5-1 and TRBJ1-3, with D perhaps matching TRBD1 (5 bases). V gave up 0 bases and J gave up 9 bases, with 19 bases separating them. Germline CDR1 is SGHRS and CDR2 is YFSETQ. The CDR3 length is 16 residues. For the CDR3, the DNA is TGCGCCAGCAGCTTGGCCGGGGGGACGGGCTCTGGCACCATATATTTT. It is translated as CASSLAGGTGSGTIYF.

V usage is TRBV11-2 and J usage is TRBJ2-1; D might be TRBD2 (5 bases). Trimming removed 2 bases from V and 6 bases from J, with 14 bases in between. The CDR3 covers 15 residues. Germline assignment: CDR1 SGHAT and CDR2 FQNNGV. The chain's CDR3 is CASSLLTLATNEQFF. The DNA of the CDR3 is TGTGCCAGCAGCTTACTGACGCTAGCAACCAATGAGCAGTTCTTC.

The chain couples TRBV28 to TRBJ1-5; TRBD1 matches at 7 bases. V was clipped by 6 bases and J by 11 bases; unmatched bases: 16. This CDR3 comprises 15 residues. Germline V lookup: CDR1 MDHEN, CDR2 SYDVKM. The CDR3 DNA reads as TGTGCCAGCAGCTCTTCCGGGACATCCGGACAGGCCCAGCATTTT. It yields the protein CASSSSGTSGQAQHF. The entire variable domain, with the rest obtained from reference TRBV28 and TRBJ1-5, is as follows: DVKVTQSSRYLVKRTGEKVFLECVQDMDHENMFWYRQDPGLGLRLIYFSYDVKMKEKGDIPEGYSVSREKKERFSLILESASTNQTSMYLCASSSSGTSGQAQHFGDGTRLSIL.

This clone was observed once. The V gene is TRBV5-1, the J gene TRBJ1-1; 8 nucleotides agree with TRBD1. CDR1 and CDR2 from the germline V gene are SGHRS and YFSETQ. This CDR3 spans 13 amino acids. J gave up 6 bases and V 4 bases, and 5 bases lay outside the gene matches. Written as DNA, the CDR3 is TGCGCCAGCAGCCCACAGGGGGATCCTGAAGCTTTCTTT. This codes for CASSPQGDPEAFF.

The gene calls are TRBV7-6 and TRBJ2-3, with TRBD2 identical over 13 bases. The germline V gene encodes CDR1 SGHVS and CDR2 FNYEAQ. Trimming at V came to 5 bases and at J to 3 bases, leaving 11 bases not matched to a gene. The CDR3 covers 18 residues. CDR3 in amino acids: CASSPTSGRTSGTDTQYF. In DNA form, the CDR3 reads TGTGCCAGCAGCCCGACTAGCGGGAGGACCTCTGGGACAGATACGCAGTATTTT.

The rearrangement uses TRBV9 and TRBJ1-2; D possibly corresponds to TRBD1 (5 bases). CDR3 size: 16 residues. The germline CDR1 and CDR2 sequences are SGDLS and YYNGEE. Trimming removed 0 bases from V and 0 bases from J, with 12 bases in between. CDR3 sequence: CASSVATRASNYGYTF. The CDR3, as DNA: TGTGCCAGCAGCGTAGCAACCAGGGCCTCTAACTATGGCTACACCTTC.

The V and J genes are TRBV7-3 and TRBJ2-1, with D possibly TRBD2 on 6 matching bases. V lost 6 bases and J lost 8, with 14 bases in between. The germline gives CDR1 SGHTA, CDR2 FQGTGA. This CDR3 comprises 13 residues. This CDR3 is CASSFREFDEQFF. The CDR3 DNA sequence: TGTGCCAGCAGTTTCCGGGAGTTCGATGAGCAGTTCTTC.

This sequence joins TRBV6-2 or TRBV6-3 and TRBJ1-5; 7 nucleotides agree with TRBD1. V lost 2 bases and J lost 3; bases outside the gene matches: 4. Germline loops: CDR1 MNHEY, CDR2 SVGEGT. The length of the CDR3 is 15 residues. This chain's CDR3 is CASSYLRGTNQPQHF. The CDR3 DNA is TGTGCCAGCAGTTACCTCAGGGGGACCAATCAGCCCCAGCATTTT.

This chain uses TRBV18 with TRBJ1-5; maybe TRBD1 (5 bases). The V gene's germline CDR1 is KGHSH and CDR2 LQKENI. The V end was cut by 3 bases, the J end by 3 bases, with 12 bases between. The CDR3 is 15 amino acids. This CDR3 is CASSPLAGLNQPQHF. DNA for the CDR3: TGTGCCAGCTCACCCCTGGCAGGGCTCAATCAGCCCCAGCATTTT.

The genes are TRBV6-5 and TRBJ2-6; the D gene is possibly TRBD2 (5 bases). The CDR3 totals 16 residues. Germline CDR1 and CDR2: MNHEY and SVGAGI. V lost 3 bases, J lost 1 base, and 10 bases lay in between. DNA for the CDR3: TGTGCCAGCAGTTATCTTCGACTATCTGGGGCCAACGTCCTGACTTTC. This encodes CASSYLRLSGANVLTF.

This chain uses TRBV25-1 with TRBJ1-2, with D unresolved. V was cut by 3 bases and J by 2 bases, with 4 bases left in between. The CDR3 length is 12 residues. Per the germline V gene, CDR1 is MGHDK and CDR2 is SYGVNS. The CDR3 nucleotides are TGTGCCAGCAGTGACAGGAACTATGGCTACACCTTC. This codes for CASSDRNYGYTF.

V gene TRBV2 combines with J gene TRBJ2-1; 10 bases match TRBD2. There are 14 residues in the CDR3. Germline V gene lookup returns CDR1 SNHLY and CDR2 FYNNEI. Losses at the gene ends were 7 bases for V and 9 bases for J; bases not matched to a gene: 9. DNA of the CDR3: TGTGCCAGCAAGATTGGGACTAGCGTCGCTGAGCAGTTCTTC. Its protein product is CASKIGTSVAEQFF.

V gene TRBV6-5 combines with J gene TRBJ2-2; TRBD1 aligns across 11 bases. Losses at the gene ends were 6 bases for V and 6 bases for J; bases not matched to a gene: 3. CDR1 is MNHEY, CDR2 SVGAGI, per germline. The CDR3 totals 14 residues. The CDR3 sequence is CASRDRGRAGELFF. CDR3 sequence (DNA): TGTGCCAGCAGGGACAGGGGGCGCGCCGGGGAGCTGTTTTTT.

V usage is TRBV19 and J usage is TRBJ1-2; no clear D gene. The CDR3 runs to 15 residues. Germline V lookup: CDR1 LNHDA, CDR2 SQIVND (reference sequence). Trimming took off 8 bases at V and 1 base at J, with 17 bases between the two ends. Here the CDR3 DNA reads TGTGCCAGTGGAGGGATAGAAATTTATAACTATGGCTACACCTTC. Translation: CASGGIEIYNYGYTF.

J is TRBJ2-1 and V is TRBV29-1, with a tentative D call TRBD2 (5 bases). This CDR3 is 15 amino acids long. V dropped 5 bases and J dropped 0 bases, with 14 bases sitting between them. Germline V gene lookup returns CDR1 SQVTM and CDR2 ANQGSEA. CDR3 sequence: CSVLQGLRSYNEQFF. For the CDR3, the DNA is TGCAGCGTTCTTCAAGGACTTCGCTCCTACAATGAGCAGTTCTTC.

The chain carries TRBV11-2 and TRBJ2-7; 7 nucleotides match TRBD1. V lost 5 bases, J lost 4 bases, and 5 bases stayed unmatched. Germline V gene lookup returns CDR1 SGHAT and CDR2 FQNNGV. The CDR3 covers 13 residues. CDR3 sequence reads: CASSPGTEYEQYF. The CDR3 bases are TGTGCCAGCAGCCCCGGGACAGAGTACGAGCAGTACTTC.

This chain joins TRBV7-2 and TRBJ2-3, with 9 bases aligning to TRBD1. The germline V gene encodes CDR1 SGHTA and CDR2 FQGNSA. With 5 bases clipped from V and 6 bases from J, the junction kept 9 bases outside the gene matches. The length of the CDR3 is 15 residues. The CDR3 loop reads CASSLLGQGGDTQYF. The CDR3 bases are TGTGCCAGCAGCCTCCTGGGACAGGGAGGGGATACGCAGTATTTT. The full variable domain, in which reference TRBV7-2 and TRBJ2-3 provide the parts outside the CDR3, is GAGVSQSPSNKVTEKGKDVELRCDPISGHTALYWYRQSLGQGLEFLIYFQGNSAPDKSGLPSDRFSAERTGGSVSTLTIQRTQQEDSAVYLCASSLLGQGGDTQYFGPGTRLTVL.

The chain recombines TRBV2 with TRBJ2-1; TRBD2 matches at 7 bases. CDR1 is SNHLY, CDR2 FYNNEI, per germline. The J segment lost 2 bases and the V segment lost 5 bases, leaving 6 bases of the junction unmatched. This CDR3 is built from 15 residues. The DNA of the CDR3 is TGTGCCAGCAGTTCTAGCGGAAGGCCCTACAATGAGCAGTTCTTC. This translates into CASSSSGRPYNEQFF.

In regard to this clone: The same CDR3 also results from other DNA sequences found in this sample. The J gene is TRBJ2-7, the V gene TRBV6-5; D is perhaps TRBD2 (5 bases). There are 13 residues in the CDR3. V lost 5 bases to trimming and J lost 1 base, with 9 bases between them. The V gene's germline CDR1 is MNHEY and CDR2 SVGAGI. The CDR3 DNA follows: TGTGCCAGCAGTCGGGGTCTTTCCTACGAGCAGTACTTC. It encodes CASSRGLSYEQYF.

The V gene is TRBV20-1, the J gene TRBJ2-1; 12 bases are a match to TRBD2. V shed 3 bases, J shed 8 bases, and the junction held 11 bases outside the gene matches. The CDR3 contains 16 residues. Germline CDR1 is DFQATT and CDR2 is SNEGSKA (reference sequence). The CDR3 protein is CSASVLAGGPRDEQFF. Written as DNA, the CDR3 is TGCAGTGCTAGTGTTCTAGCGGGAGGGCCTAGGGATGAGCAGTTCTTC.

The V and J genes are TRBV6-5 and TRBJ2-3; TRBD2 agrees at 9 bases. Losses at the gene ends were 7 bases for V and 3 bases for J; bases not matched to a gene: 8. CDR3 size: 15 residues. Germline values: CDR1 MNHEY, CDR2 SVGAGI. The CDR3 is CASTLSGGHTDTQYF. The CDR3 coding sequence is TGTGCCAGCACCCTTAGCGGGGGCCATACAGATACGCAGTATTTT.

The CDR3 nucleotides read TGTGCCAGCAGCTTAGGGCGGGGCTACACAGATACGCAGTATTTT. The encoded protein is CASSLGRGYTDTQYF. V usage is TRBV7-9 and J usage is TRBJ2-3, with D tentatively TRBD2 (6 bases). Trimming removed 1 base at V and 2 bases at J, with 10 bases between. The CDR3 consists of 15 residues. Per germline, CDR1 SEHNR and CDR2 FQNEAQ (reference sequence).

V and J are TRBV27 and TRBJ2-7; a weak D match, TRBD2 (5 bases). Germline V CDR1 and CDR2: MNHEY, SMNVEV (reference sequence). The germline V and J ends were trimmed by 6 bases and 0 bases, with 15 bases remaining between them. This CDR3 contains 15 residues. CDR3 DNA sequence: TGTGCCAGCAGATCAGAGGGCGCTAGCTCCTACGAGCAGTACTTC. Amino acids: CASRSEGASSYEQYF.

The chain is built from TRBV20-1 and TRBJ2-7; 8 positions agree with TRBD1. From germline, CDR1 is DFQATT and CDR2 SNEGSKA (reference sequence). The ends lost 5 bases at V and 9 bases at J; junction bases unmatched: 6. CDR3 length: 11 amino acids. The CDR3 spells CSALTGEVQYF. The CDR3 coding sequence is TGCAGTGCTTTGACAGGGGAAGTGCAGTACTTC.

The chain uses TRBV6-5 and TRBJ1-1, with a possible D match to TRBD1 (5 bases). Germline V gene data show CDR1 as MNHEY and CDR2 as SVGAGI. The CDR3 length is 13 residues. Deletions cut 2 bases from V and 4 bases from J, with 8 bases between. As DNA, the CDR3 is TGTGCCAGCAGTTACGGCGGGGCCACTGAAGCTTTCTTT. Its translation: CASSYGGATEAFF.

This chain uses TRBV5-1 with TRBJ1-6; TRBD1 matches 10 bases. This CDR3 comprises 15 residues. V lost 0 bases to trimming and J lost 8 bases; unmatched junction nucleotides: 2. Germline-derived CDR1 and CDR2 are SGHRS and YFSETQ. For the CDR3, the DNA is TGCGCCAGCAGCTTGGGACAGGGGGCTTATTCACCCCTCCACTTT. Residues: CASSLGQGAYSPLHF.